These T cell receptor beta chains were read from a single sample in a study of early T cells in non-severe SARS-CoV-2 infection. MiXCR, applied by TCRdb to the 5' RACE reads, yields one record per CDR3 protein. The sample lists 60,000 to 75,000 distinct CDR3 sequences; approximately 10% were seen once. The specimen comprised whole blood, sampled at baseline. The receptors were gathered from an adult who was a healthcare worker with PCR-confirmed SARS-CoV-2 infection or an uninfected control (not recorded which). The CDR3 runs from the conserved cysteine through the conserved F or W. D genes are given only for firm matches. The size of a clone is reported for some rows only, either as once, few or many, or as a class for expanded clones.

v_call: TRBV6-1
j_call: TRBJ2-2
d_call: TRBD2
clone_size: .
cdr3_nt: TGTGCCAGCAGCCCAACGGGGGGATTGGACAGGGAGCTGTTTTTT
cdr3_aa: CASSPTGGLDRELFF

v_call: TRBV29-1
j_call: TRBJ1-1
d_call: .
clone_size: few
cdr3_nt: TGCAGCGTCCCGGGGGGGATAGGCACTGAAGCTTTCTTT
cdr3_aa: CSVPGGIGTEAFF

v_call: TRBV11-2
j_call: TRBJ1-6
d_call: .
clone_size: few
cdr3_nt: TGTGCCAGCAGCTTAGTCGGCGGAAGCCCCTATAATTCACCCCTCCACTTT
cdr3_aa: CASSLVGGSPYNSPLHF

v_call: TRBV4-3
j_call: TRBJ2-1
d_call: TRBD2
clone_size: .
cdr3_nt: TGCGCCAGCAGCCAACAAGGGACTAGCGGGAGTAGGACTGAGCAGTCCTTC
cdr3_aa: CASSQQGTSGSRTEQSF

v_call: TRBV6-6
j_call: TRBJ1-1
d_call: .
clone_size: .
cdr3_nt: TGTGCCAGCAGTTATGGAGTTGGATACACTGAAGCTTTCTTT
cdr3_aa: CASSYGVGYTEAFF

v_call: TRBV3-1
j_call: TRBJ2-3
d_call: .
clone_size: few
cdr3_nt: TGTGCCAGCAGCCACCCCGGAGGGATTACTACAGATACGCAGTATTTT
cdr3_aa: CASSHPGGITTDTQYF

v_call: TRBV24-1
j_call: TRBJ2-1
d_call: .
clone_size: .
cdr3_nt: TGTGCCACCAGTGATCGGAGTGATGGGGGAAGGTACAATGAGCAGTTCTTC
cdr3_aa: CATSDRSDGGRYNEQFF

v_call: TRBV12-3/TRBV12-4
j_call: TRBJ2-7
d_call: TRBD2
clone_size: many
cdr3_nt: TGTGCCAGCAGTCAACTAGCGGGAGGCTCCTACGAGCAGTACTTC
cdr3_aa: CASSQLAGGSYEQYF

v_call: TRBV29-1
j_call: TRBJ1-4
d_call: .
clone_size: .
cdr3_nt: TGCAGCGTGACCGCAACTAATGAAAAACTGTTTTTT
cdr3_aa: CSVTATNEKLFF

v_call: TRBV6-1
j_call: TRBJ2-7
d_call: .
clone_size: few
cdr3_nt: TGTGCCAGCAGTGGGCAGGGCAACTCCTACGAGCAGTACTTC
cdr3_aa: CASSGQGNSYEQYF

v_call: TRBV20-1
j_call: TRBJ2-1
d_call: .
clone_size: many
cdr3_nt: TGCAGTGCTAGGTACAGGGTGGATAATGAGCAGTTCTTC
cdr3_aa: CSARYRVDNEQFF

v_call: TRBV29-1
j_call: TRBJ2-1
d_call: TRBD1
clone_size: .
cdr3_nt: TGCAGCGTTGTGAGGGACAGGGGGTACAATGAGCAGTTCTTC
cdr3_aa: CSVVRDRGYNEQFF

v_call: TRBV19
j_call: TRBJ1-5
d_call: .
clone_size: many
cdr3_nt: TGTGCCAGTATGCCGGGACGGAGCAATCAGCCCCAGCATTTT
cdr3_aa: CASMPGRSNQPQHF

v_call: TRBV20-1
j_call: TRBJ2-1
d_call: .
clone_size: few
cdr3_nt: TGCAGTACTAGGAGCCCGGTCTACAATGAGCAGTTCTTC
cdr3_aa: CSTRSPVYNEQFF

v_call: TRBV6-2/TRBV6-3
j_call: TRBJ2-1
d_call: .
clone_size: .
cdr3_nt: TGTGCCAGCAGGGCCCAGAGGGTAGGCTCCTACAATGAGCAGTTCTTC
cdr3_aa: CASRAQRVGSYNEQFF

v_call: TRBV11-3
j_call: TRBJ2-1
d_call: .
clone_size: .
cdr3_nt: TGTGCCAGCAGCCTGGTATCGGGGAGTCACCTGCAGTTCTTC
cdr3_aa: CASSLVSGSHLQFF

v_call: TRBV18
j_call: TRBJ1-6
d_call: TRBD1
clone_size: few
cdr3_nt: TGTGCCAGCTCTCGCGAACAGGGGGCAGATAATTCACCCCTCCACTTT
cdr3_aa: CASSREQGADNSPLHF

v_call: TRBV7-2
j_call: TRBJ2-2
d_call: .
clone_size: few
cdr3_nt: TGTGCCAGCAGCTTCTGGAACACCGGGGAGCTGTTTTTT
cdr3_aa: CASSFWNTGELFF

v_call: TRBV20-1
j_call: TRBJ1-2
d_call: TRBD1
clone_size: .
cdr3_nt: TGCAGTGCTAGTCGAGGGACAGGGGACGGCTACACCTTC
cdr3_aa: CSASRGTGDGYTF

v_call: TRBV5-1
j_call: TRBJ2-3
d_call: TRBD2
clone_size: few
cdr3_nt: TGCGCCAGTCGGACTAGGGAATTTGATACGCAGTATTTT
cdr3_aa: CASRTREFDTQYF

v_call: TRBV20-1
j_call: TRBJ2-5
d_call: TRBD1
clone_size: few
cdr3_nt: TGCAGTGCTACGGCGGACAGGGACCAAGAGACCCAGTACTTC
cdr3_aa: CSATADRDQETQYF

v_call: TRBV29-1
j_call: TRBJ1-2
d_call: TRBD1
clone_size: .
cdr3_nt: TGCAGCGCCGACAGGGGGCTGGACGGCTACACCTTC
cdr3_aa: CSADRGLDGYTF

v_call: TRBV6-2/TRBV6-3
j_call: TRBJ2-7
d_call: .
clone_size: few
cdr3_nt: TGTGCCAGCAGCAAAGCCCCCTCCTACGAGCAGTACTTC
cdr3_aa: CASSKAPSYEQYF

v_call: TRBV14
j_call: TRBJ2-7
d_call: .
clone_size: .
cdr3_nt: TGTGCCAGCAGCCGGTCCACGCCCGGACTTTCGTCGAGAGAGCAGTACTTC
cdr3_aa: CASSRSTPGLSSREQYF

v_call: TRBV7-3
j_call: TRBJ2-3
d_call: TRBD2
clone_size: .
cdr3_nt: TGTGCCAGGAGCACAGGGACTAGCGGGAGAATCGATACGCAGTATTTT
cdr3_aa: CARSTGTSGRIDTQYF

v_call: TRBV11-2
j_call: TRBJ2-7
d_call: .
clone_size: .
cdr3_nt: TGTGCCAGCACCATCGGGACGGACACAACCTACGAGCAGTACTTC
cdr3_aa: CASTIGTDTTYEQYF

v_call: TRBV20-1
j_call: TRBJ2-1
d_call: .
clone_size: few
cdr3_nt: TGCAGTGCTAGATTTGGGGGTGGGTTCAATGAGCAGTTCTTC
cdr3_aa: CSARFGGGFNEQFF

v_call: TRBV2
j_call: TRBJ1-1
d_call: .
clone_size: many
cdr3_nt: TGTGCCAGCAGTGAGGTAGTACTGAACACTGAAGCTTTCTTT
cdr3_aa: CASSEVVLNTEAFF

v_call: TRBV9
j_call: TRBJ1-6
d_call: .
clone_size: few
cdr3_nt: TGTGCCAGCAGCGTCACAGGGATTTCTTCACCCCTCCACTTT
cdr3_aa: CASSVTGISSPLHF

v_call: TRBV7-9
j_call: TRBJ2-7
d_call: .
clone_size: .
cdr3_nt: TGTGCCAGCAGCTTAGCGCTTTCGGTAGCTAAATCCTACGAGCAGTACTTC
cdr3_aa: CASSLALSVAKSYEQYF

v_call: TRBV9
j_call: TRBJ2-1
d_call: TRBD2
clone_size: few
cdr3_nt: TGTGCCAGCAGCGTATCGTTGGCTAGCGGAGGAGAGAATGAGCAGTTCTTC
cdr3_aa: CASSVSLASGGENEQFF

v_call: TRBV7-9
j_call: TRBJ2-6
d_call: TRBD1
clone_size: .
cdr3_nt: TGTGCCAGCAGGTCCGGGACAGTCTCTGGGGCCAACGTCCTGACTTTC
cdr3_aa: CASRSGTVSGANVLTF

v_call: TRBV5-1
j_call: TRBJ2-1
d_call: .
clone_size: .
cdr3_nt: TGCGCCAGCAGCCTTCCAAGGGGCAGGCCTTTCTTC
cdr3_aa: CASSLPRGRPFF

v_call: TRBV7-2
j_call: TRBJ2-4
d_call: TRBD1
clone_size: many
cdr3_nt: TGTGCCAGCAGCTTAGCAGGACAGGGTCAAAACATTCAGTACTTC
cdr3_aa: CASSLAGQGQNIQYF